These 7 T cell receptor beta chains originate from one sample sequenced in a study of cytomegalovirus exposure and HLA in healthy donors. Vbeta (60) and Jbeta (13) primers were used in the PCR. TCRdb keeps only in-frame clones here, not all; method: immunoSEQ multiplex PCR. The data contain about 140,000 clones, 60% to 80% of them seen just once; the ten biggest clones take up 2% to 2.5%. The sample comprised PBMCs. The receptors were gathered from a man aged 25-45 years in good health and CMV-seronegative.

This chain links TRBV18 with TRBJ1-5; D remains unclear. The CDR3 covers 14 residues. Looked up from germline, CDR1 is KGHSH and CDR2 is LQKENI. Trimming shortened V by 3 bases and J by 0 bases, and 6 bases separated the two germline ends. CDR3 region: CASSPQNSNQPQHF. The CDR3 DNA follows: TGTGCCAGCTCACCCCAGAATAGCAATCAGCCCCAGCATTTT. Filled out from reference TRBV18 and TRBJ1-5, the complete variable domain reads NAGVMQNPRHLVRRRGQEARLRCSPMKGHSHVYWYRQLPEEGLKFMVYLQKENIIDESGMPKERFSAEFPKEGPSILRIQQVVRGDSAAYFCASSPQNSNQPQHFGDGTRLSIL.

This clone occurred once. The DNA for the CDR3 is TGTGCCAGCAGTTTAACTCAGCGCAGAGAAGCTTTCTTT. This sequence encodes CASSLTQRREAFF. The chain is built from TRBV28 and TRBJ1-1; D gene unclear. Per germline, CDR1 MDHEN and CDR2 SYDVKM. V was cut by 2 bases and J by 8 bases, with 12 bases left in between. The CDR3 is 13 residues long.

V is TRBV18 and J is TRBJ2-5; D gene uncertain. This CDR3 spans 13 amino acids. Germline-derived CDR1 and CDR2 are KGHSH and LQKENI. Trimming took off 6 bases at V and 2 bases at J, with 10 bases between the two ends. Written as DNA, the CDR3 is TGTGCCAGCTCCCCCCAGAGGCAAGAGACCCAGTACTTC. Translated, it gives CASSPQRQETQYF.

A remark on this clone: The sample holds other DNA sequences that translate to the same CDR3. The gene calls are TRBV9 and TRBJ2-7; no clear D gene. Germline CDR1 SGDLS, CDR2 YYNGEE. The length of the CDR3 is 14 residues. Trimming left V 0 bases short and J 0 bases short, with 7 bases between. Here the CDR3 DNA reads TGTGCCAGCAGCGTAGTACCCAGCTCCTACGAGCAGTACTTC. Amino acids: CASSVVPSSYEQYF.

The chain couples TRBV5-4 to TRBJ2-6; 7 bases line up with TRBD1. Germline loops: CDR1 SGHNT, CDR2 YYREEE (reference sequence). The CDR3 covers 17 residues. Trimming took 0 bases from V and 0 from J; bases not matched to a gene: 3. This CDR3 reads CASSLGTGGSGANVLTF. The CDR3, as DNA: TGTGCCAGCAGCTTGGGGACAGGAGGCTCTGGGGCCAACGTCCTGACTTTC.

The V call is TRBV6-6, the J call TRBJ2-7, with TRBD2 matching 7 bases. V lost 5 bases and J lost 0; bases outside the gene matches: 10. This CDR3 contains 16 residues. The germline CDR1 and CDR2 sequences are MNHNY and SVGAGI (reference sequence). The CDR3 protein is CASSRLSGGSSYEQYF. DNA for the CDR3: TGTGCCAGCAGTCGACTATCAGGCGGGAGCTCCTACGAGCAGTACTTC.

The chain has TRBV28 and TRBJ1-5; maybe TRBD1 (6 bases). This CDR3 has 13 amino acids. CDR1 is MDHEN and CDR2 is SYDVKM in the germline V gene. V lost 5 bases to trimming and J lost 5 bases, with 10 bases between them. CDR3 nucleotide sequence: TGTGCCAGCAGTACAGGGCACTATCAGCCCCAGCATTTT. Residues: CASSTGHYQPQHF.